One sample yielded the 6 T cell receptor beta chains listed below, sequenced in a study of blood T cell repertoires in COVID-19. The repertoire was sequenced with immunoSEQ multiplex PCR; TCRdb's copy has only in-frame clones and lacks some. The sample lists about 83,000 clones, 85% to 90% seen once, with 20% to 25% in the top ten. The sample taken for sequencing was peripheral blood. The receptors derive from a woman aged 80 or over in a cohort sampled during active or convalescent COVID-19.

This sequence joins TRBV2 and TRBJ2-7; a possible D gene is TRBD2 (5 bases). Germline CDR1 SNHLY, CDR2 FYNNEI. The V end lost 1 base, the J end lost 1 base, and 8 bases lay between the germline ends. This CDR3 is built from 14 residues. Here the CDR3 reads CASSEDEGSYEQYF. CDR3 in DNA: TGTGCCAGCAGTGAAGATGAGGGATCCTACGAGCAGTACTTC.

The chain links TRBV2 to TRBJ2-6; 11 nucleotides align to TRBD2. V lost 6 bases to trimming and J lost 2 bases; unmatched junction nucleotides: 9. The CDR3 length is 18 residues. CDR1 SNHLY and CDR2 FYNNEI come from the germline V gene. The CDR3 DNA follows: TGTGCCAGCAGCGGTAGCGGGAGGGAGAGGGCTGGGGCCAACGTCCTGACTTTC. Its translation is CASSGSGRERAGANVLTF.

V gene TRBV27 combines with J gene TRBJ2-6; TRBD1 is a possible D gene (6 bases). Germline lookup yields CDR1 MNHEY and CDR2 SMNVEV (reference sequence). The CDR3 extends over 18 amino acids. Between the trimmed V and J ends, which lost 1 base and 3 bases, there was a span of 16 bases. The CDR3 DNA follows: TGTGCCAGCAGTTTATTGGCAGGGGTGTTGCGTGGGGCCAACGTCCTGACTTTC. Encoded protein: CASSLLAGVLRGANVLTF. Complete variable domain (other parts from reference TRBV27 and TRBJ2-6): EAQVTQNPRYLITVTGKKLTVTCSQNMNHEYMSWYRQDPGLGLRQIYYSMNVEVTDKGDVPEGYKVSRKEKRNFPLILESPSPNQTSLYFCASSLLAGVLRGANVLTFGAGSRLTVL.

V usage is TRBV19 and J usage is TRBJ2-2; 11 nucleotides agree with TRBD1. Looked up from germline, CDR1 is LNHDA and CDR2 is SQIVND (reference sequence). CDR3 length equals 14 residues. With 6 bases clipped from V and 6 bases from J, the junction kept 3 bases outside the gene matches. CDR3: CASRGTGGSGELFF. CDR3 DNA sequence: TGTGCCAGTAGAGGGACAGGGGGTTCCGGGGAGCTGTTTTTT.

V gene TRBV29-1 combines with J gene TRBJ2-3; D is uncertain. V lost 6 bases to trimming and J lost 3 bases, with 7 bases between them. The CDR3 contains 11 residues. Germline-derived CDR1 and CDR2 are SQVTM and ANQGSEA. The CDR3 nucleotides read TGCAGCGTCGTCTTGACAGATACGCAGTATTTT. This encodes CSVVLTDTQYF.

V and J are TRBV2 and TRBJ2-3, with 8 positions matching TRBD1. The V segment lost 1 base and the J segment 5 bases; nucleotides outside the gene matches: 8. The CDR3 loop spans 16 amino acids. Germline loops: CDR1 SNHLY, CDR2 FYNNEI. Here the CDR3 reads CASSEGTGGGQDTQYF. CDR3 sequence (DNA): TGTGCCAGCAGTGAAGGTACAGGGGGTGGGCAAGATACGCAGTATTTT.